This T cell receptor (beta chain) derives from a study of cytomegalovirus exposure and HLA in healthy donors. Trimming pared 6 bases from V and 4 bases from J, leaving 15 bases between. The CDR3 extends over 14 amino acids. CDR1 is SQVTM, CDR2 ANQGSEA, per germline. Amplification used 60 Vbeta primers and 13 Jbeta primers. Measured with immunoSEQ multiplex PCR; TCRdb has only the in-frame clones, and not every one. The sample holds more than 95,000 clones, roughly three quarters seen once. This TCR came from a woman in her thirties in good health and CMV-seronegative. The rearrangement uses TRBV29-1 and TRBJ2-2; D is perhaps TRBD1 (5 bases). Sequences were obtained from PBMCs. The CDR3 sequence: CSVSTGSSTGELFF. CDR3 nucleotide sequence: TGCAGCGTCTCAACAGGTTCGAGCACCGGGGAGCTGTTTTTT.